The clone carrying this T cell receptor (beta chain) was detected a few times. Its antigen is not identified. Assay: immunoSEQ multiplex PCR; the TCRdb copy retains only in-frame clones and omits some. This repertoire shows 60,000 to 65,000 clones, 84% found once; its top ten account for under 8%. This CDR3 is built from 15 residues. CDR1 SGDLS and CDR2 YYNGEE come from the germline V gene. V lost 4 bases to trimming and J lost 3 bases; unmatched junction nucleotides: 9. This sample stems from a study of T cell responses to AZD1222 COVID-19 vaccine. Points from the study as a whole: White British ancestry dominated among donors, who included more females, and clonal diversity was possibly underestimated. Two doses of AZD1222 preceded a rise in Spike-specific TCR breadth and depth. Sampled repertoires all dated from after the peak T cell response.

Sequenced material: peripheral blood, taken on day 0 of AZD1222 vaccination. This receptor was obtained from an adult in good health. This chain uses TRBV9 with TRBJ2-5; 7 nucleotides line up with TRBD2. The CDR3 DNA is TGTGCCAGCAGCTCTATACACGGGAGGAAAGAGACCCAGTACTTC. Protein: CASSSIHGRKETQYF.